Following are 2 T cell receptor beta chains from one sample sequenced in a study of T cell repertoires in cytomegalovirus infection. A single record per CDR3 protein comes from TCRdb applying MiXCR to the reads. The sample records about 160,000 distinct CDR3 sequences, under 20% being singletons. Sequencing used CD8+ T cells from PBMCs. These receptors came from a human donor in good health (CMV status not recorded). Some clones in this sample may be carry-over from other donors' samples.

The chain links TRBV7-2 to TRBJ2-2, with TRBD1 matching over 11 bases. CDR1 is SGHTA, CDR2 FQGNSA, per germline. With 4 bases clipped from V and 7 bases from J, the junction kept 5 bases outside the gene matches. The CDR3 covers 15 residues. Here the CDR3 DNA reads TGTGCCAGCAGCTACAAGGGACAGGGGGTCGGGGAGCTGTTTTTT. It yields the protein CASSYKGQGVGELFF.

This clonotype was seen a few times. This chain connects TRBV29-1 to TRBJ2-7; no definite D call. V was clipped by 0 bases and J by 0 bases, with 9 bases between them. The V gene's germline CDR1 is SQVTM and CDR2 ANQGSEA. CDR3 size: 14 residues. The CDR3 DNA sequence: TGCAGCGTTGAAGATTCAGATTTCTCCTACGAGCAGTACTTC. It translates to CSVEDSDFSYEQYF.